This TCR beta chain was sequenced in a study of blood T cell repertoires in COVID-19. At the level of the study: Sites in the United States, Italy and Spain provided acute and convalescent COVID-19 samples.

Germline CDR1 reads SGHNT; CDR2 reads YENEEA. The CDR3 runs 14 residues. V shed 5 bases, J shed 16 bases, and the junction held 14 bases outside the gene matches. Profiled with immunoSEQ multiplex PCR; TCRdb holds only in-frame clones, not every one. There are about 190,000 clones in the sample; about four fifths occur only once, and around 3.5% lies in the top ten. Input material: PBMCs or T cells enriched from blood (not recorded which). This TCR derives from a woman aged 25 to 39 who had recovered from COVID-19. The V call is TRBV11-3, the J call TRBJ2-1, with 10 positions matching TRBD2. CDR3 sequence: CASSASFLAGGQFF. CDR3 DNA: TGTGCCAGCAGCGCGTCCTTCTTAGCGGGAGGTCAATTCTTC.